This T cell receptor (beta chain) was recorded in a study of cytomegalovirus exposure and HLA in healthy donors. Findings and limits, study-wide: Cytomegalovirus-associated status was assigned to 164 TCR beta chains. The TCR clusters that emerged in the first cohort tended, a later analysis found, to co-occur in the approximately 110 validation repertoires.

This table comes from immunoSEQ multiplex PCR, and its TCRdb copy is limited to in-frame clones, with some not included. This sample carries roughly 120,000 clones, 88% of them seen once, and the ten largest clones take about 4.5%. The study drew the donors from its approximately 110-subject validation cohort, separate from the approximately 700-subject first cohort. To note about this clone: No antigen is known for it.

The CDR3 totals 15 residues. The J segment lost 0 bases and the V segment lost 4 bases, leaving 4 bases of the junction unmatched. Germline V gene lookup returns CDR1 WSHSY and CDR2 SAAADI. This receptor was obtained from a man aged 18 to 30 in good health and CMV-seropositive. Source material: PBMCs. This rearrangement joins TRBV10-2 to TRBJ2-3; 7 bases map to TRBD2. The CDR3 here is CASSGPAGSTDTQYF. The CDR3 DNA follows: TGCGCCAGCAGTGGGCCAGCGGGGAGCACAGATACGCAGTATTTT.